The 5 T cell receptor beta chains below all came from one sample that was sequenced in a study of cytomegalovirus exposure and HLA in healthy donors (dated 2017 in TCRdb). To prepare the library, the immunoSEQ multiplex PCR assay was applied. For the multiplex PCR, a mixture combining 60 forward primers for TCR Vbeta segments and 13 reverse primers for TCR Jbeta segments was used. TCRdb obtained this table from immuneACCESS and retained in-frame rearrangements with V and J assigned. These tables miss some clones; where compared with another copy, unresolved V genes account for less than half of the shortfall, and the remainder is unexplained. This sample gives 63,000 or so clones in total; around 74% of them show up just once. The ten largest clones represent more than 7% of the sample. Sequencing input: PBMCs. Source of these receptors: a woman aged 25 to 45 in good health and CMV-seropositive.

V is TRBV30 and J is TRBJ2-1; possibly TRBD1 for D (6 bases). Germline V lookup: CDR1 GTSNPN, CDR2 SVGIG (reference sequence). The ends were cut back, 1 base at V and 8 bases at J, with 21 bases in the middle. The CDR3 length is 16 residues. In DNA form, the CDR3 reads TGTGCCTGGAGTGGGGTCGGGACAAGGGTCGTCGATGAGCAGTTCTTC. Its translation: CAWSGVGTRVVDEQFF.

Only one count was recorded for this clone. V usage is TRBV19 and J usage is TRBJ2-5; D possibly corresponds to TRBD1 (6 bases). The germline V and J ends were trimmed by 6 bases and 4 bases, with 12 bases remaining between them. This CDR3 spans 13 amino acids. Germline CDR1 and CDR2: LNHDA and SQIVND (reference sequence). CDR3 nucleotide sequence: TGTGCCAGTAGCACACTAGGGGGAGAGACCCAGTACTTC. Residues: CASSTLGGETQYF.

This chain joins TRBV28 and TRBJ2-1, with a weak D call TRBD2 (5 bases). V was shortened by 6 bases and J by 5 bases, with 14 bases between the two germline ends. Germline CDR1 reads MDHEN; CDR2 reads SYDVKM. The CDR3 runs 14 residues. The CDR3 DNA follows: TGTGCCAGCAGCTGGGGATGGAGGCACAATGAGCAGTTCTTC. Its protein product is CASSWGWRHNEQFF.

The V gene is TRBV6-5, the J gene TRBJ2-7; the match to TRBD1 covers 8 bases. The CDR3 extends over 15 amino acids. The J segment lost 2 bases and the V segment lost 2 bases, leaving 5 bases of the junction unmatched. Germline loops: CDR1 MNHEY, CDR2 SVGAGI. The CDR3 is CASSYGQGAAYEQYF. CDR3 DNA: TGTGCCAGCAGTTACGGCCAGGGGGCCGCCTACGAGCAGTACTTC.

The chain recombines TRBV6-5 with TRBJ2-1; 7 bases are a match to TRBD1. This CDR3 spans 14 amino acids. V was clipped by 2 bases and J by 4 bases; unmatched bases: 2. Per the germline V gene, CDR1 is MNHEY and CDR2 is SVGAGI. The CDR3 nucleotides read TGTGCCAGCAGTTACAAGGGGGCTTACAATGAGCAGTTCTTC. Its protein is CASSYKGAYNEQFF.